The 25 T cell receptor beta chains presented below share a single source sample, sequenced in a study of chemoradiotherapy in HPV16-positive cancers. TCRdb keeps only in-frame clones here, not all; method: immunoSEQ multiplex PCR. The sample includes about 3,000 clones, around four fifths of them seen just once. Source: blood, taken from a patient who underwent chemoradiotherapy. The source is a human donor with HPV-associated anogenital cancer.

This chain joins TRBV7-5 and TRBJ2-5; the table assigns TRBD1, which was not confirmed against the DNA. TRBV7-5 is a pseudogene locus. The CDR3 loop spans 17 amino acids. The CDR3 protein is CASSLSPGTVLSETQYF. The CDR3 DNA is TGTGCCAGCAGCTTATCACCGGGGACAGTACTTAGCGAGACCCAGTACTTC.

The rearrangement uses TRBV7-8 and TRBJ2-1, with D possibly matching TRBD1 (5 bases). V lost 0 bases, J lost 0 bases, and 12 bases lay in between. This CDR3 is 17 amino acids long. The germline gives CDR1 SGHVS, CDR2 FQNEAQ. The CDR3 region has the DNA TGTGCCAGCAGCTTAGCAGGGGTGTATAGCTCCTACAATGAGCAGTTCTTC. This codes for CASSLAGVYSSYNEQFF.

The V call is TRBV5-1, the J call TRBJ2-6; D gene ambiguous. CDR1 and CDR2 (germline): SGHRS, YFSETQ. The CDR3 is made up of 15 amino acids. Trimming cost V 7 bases and J 5 bases, with 16 bases left between them. Written as DNA, the CDR3 is TGCGCCAGCCAAGGTTCACAAAGTCGGGCCAACGTCCTGACTTTC. Translated: CASQGSQSRANVLTF.

The chain uses TRBV5-1 and TRBJ2-2; TRBD2 might be the D (5 bases). The V gene's germline CDR1 is SGHRS and CDR2 YFSETQ. The CDR3 has 13 residues. V lost 7 bases and J 7 bases, leaving 14 bases between the germline ends. The CDR3 spells CASREGIGGELFF. DNA for the CDR3: TGCGCCAGCCGCGAGGGAATCGGCGGGGAGCTGTTTTTT.

The chain has TRBV18 and TRBJ1-4; TRBD1 aligns across 8 bases. Trimming at V came to 3 bases and at J to 3 bases, leaving 9 bases not matched to a gene. The CDR3 sequence is 17 residues long. In germline, CDR1 is KGHSH, CDR2 LQKENI. DNA of the CDR3: TGTGCCAGCTCACCCCTACGGACAGGGTCGGCTAATGAAAAACTGTTTTTT. It codes for CASSPLRTGSANEKLFF.

Here the CDR3 DNA reads TGTGCCATCAGCGGGGAGGGACTAGCGGGGGACCTTGGTACGCAGTATTTT. This codes for CAISGEGLAGDLGTQYF. V and J are TRBV10-3 and TRBJ2-3; 14 bases agree with TRBD2. After removal of 6 bases from V and 8 bases from J, the junction contained 13 bases not matched to a gene. The germline V gene encodes CDR1 ENHRY and CDR2 SYGVKD. The CDR3 spans 17 residues.

This clone was observed a single time. V usage is TRBV1 and J usage is TRBJ2-6; the D segment call TRBD1 is taken from the table without a DNA check. TRBV1 is an annotated pseudogene. The CDR3 sequence is 15 residues long. The CDR3 DNA follows: TGCACCAGCAGTGCTGCACAAAGTCGGGCCAACGTCCTGACTTTC. This codes for CTSSAAQSRANVLTF.

The CDR3 protein is CASSLGAGVNTEAFF. CDR3 nucleotide sequence: TGTGCCAGCAGCCTCGGGGCAGGGGTGAACACTGAAGCTTTCTTT. The chain combines TRBV7-6 with TRBJ1-1; weak D call: TRBD1 (6 bases). Germline lookup yields CDR1 SGHVS and CDR2 FNYEAQ. V lost 5 bases to trimming and J lost 0 bases, with 13 bases between them. The CDR3 runs to 15 residues.

The V call is TRBV29-1, the J call TRBJ1-2; 8 positions agree with TRBD1. J was trimmed by 2 bases and V by 6 bases; bases with no gene match: 5. Germline V gives CDR1 SQVTM, CDR2 ANQGSEA. The CDR3 spans 13 residues. The CDR3 loop reads CSVRDRINYGYTF. CDR3 nucleotides: TGCAGCGTGAGGGACAGGATAAACTATGGCTACACCTTC.

V is TRBV19 and J is TRBJ2-1, with 7 positions matching TRBD2. The CDR3 runs 17 residues. J lost 2 bases, V lost 0 bases, and 7 bases had no gene match. CDR1 and CDR2 from the germline V gene are LNHDA and SQIVND (reference sequence). In DNA form, the CDR3 reads TGTGCCAGTAGTATAGATTTTGCCAGCGGGGCCTACAATGAGCAGTTCTTC. Residues: CASSIDFASGAYNEQFF.

This clone appeared once. This chain joins TRBV19 and TRBJ2-2; D is possibly TRBD1 (5 bases). The CDR3 extends over 17 amino acids. Trimming removed 2 bases from V and 4 bases from J, with 17 bases in between. From germline, CDR1 is LNHDA and CDR2 SQIVND (reference sequence). The CDR3 region is CASSIQRQTFPTGELFF. The DNA for the CDR3 is TGTGCCAGTAGTATACAACGACAGACCTTCCCCACCGGGGAGCTGTTTTTT.

The chain carries TRBV13 and TRBJ2-1; 10 bases fit TRBD2. The V and J ends lost 8 bases and 1 base, in that order; junction bases with no gene match: 11. This CDR3 is 17 amino acids long. The germline V gene has CDR1 PRHDT and CDR2 FYEKMQ (reference sequence). The chain's CDR3 is CASGKKAGGVSYNEQFF. The CDR3 DNA sequence: TGTGCCAGCGGAAAGAAAGCGGGGGGGGTTTCCTACAATGAGCAGTTCTTC.

For this clone: A junction boundary mismatches the germline segment, possibly from a read error. The J gene is TRBJ2-1, the V gene TRBV14; 8 bases fit TRBD2. Germline-derived CDR1 and CDR2 are SGHDN and FVKESK. The CDR3 loop spans 15 amino acids. The CDR3 DNA is TGTGCCGGCAGCCAAACTGCGGGGGGTGGCAATGGGCAGTTCTTC. Translated, it gives CAGSQTAGGGNGQFF.

In its sample, this clone was seen a few times. The chain couples TRBV7-6 to TRBJ2-3, with 15 bases lining up with TRBD2. V gave up 5 bases and J gave up 2 bases; unmatched junction bases: 8. The length of the CDR3 is 18 residues. Germline CDR1 SGHVS, CDR2 FNYEAQ. CDR3 bases: TGTGCCAGCAGCGGGGGACTAGCGGGGGGCTTAACCACAGATACGCAGTATTTT. Protein sequence: CASSGGLAGGLTTDTQYF.

The chain is built from TRBV19 and TRBJ1-5; D is undetermined. This CDR3 comprises 13 residues. CDR1 and CDR2 from the germline V gene are LNHDA and SQIVND (reference sequence). With 3 bases removed from V and 5 bases from J, the gap between germline ends came to 8 bases. The CDR3 DNA reads TGTGCCAGTAGTATTGGCAGAGATCAGCCCCAGCATTTT. Protein sequence: CASSIGRDQPQHF. The variable domain in full, completed from reference TRBV19 and TRBJ1-5, reads DGGITQSPKYLFRKEGQNVTLSCEQNLNHDAMYWYRQDPGQGLRLIYYSQIVNDFQKGDIAEGYSVSREKKESFPLTVTSAQKNPTAFYLCASSIGRDQPQHFGDGTRLSIL.

J is TRBJ1-4 and V is TRBV7-2; the D is unclear. Germline CDR1 is SGHTA and CDR2 is FQGNSA. Deletions cut 4 bases from V and 0 bases from J, with 9 bases between. The CDR3 is made up of 15 amino acids. The CDR3 region is CASSSPSSTNEKLFF. In DNA, the CDR3 is TGTGCCAGCAGCTCCCCGTCTTCAACTAATGAAAAACTGTTTTTT.

The DNA of the CDR3 is TGTGCCATCAGTGAGTCGTCTGGGGGCAGTGGTGAAAAACTGTTTTTT. Its protein product is CAISESSGGSGEKLFF. The chain employs TRBV10-3 and TRBJ1-4; D possibly corresponds to TRBD1 (6 bases). CDR1 ENHRY and CDR2 SYGVKD come from the germline V gene. CDR3 size: 16 residues. V was shortened by 0 bases and J by 7 bases, with 15 bases between the two germline ends.

This clone was picked up one time. The chain couples TRBV30 to TRBJ1-2; possibly TRBD1 for D (5 bases). This CDR3 contains 11 residues. Germline V gives CDR1 GTSNPN, CDR2 SVGIG (reference sequence). V lost 2 bases, J lost 8 bases, and 9 bases lay in between. DNA of the CDR3: TGTGCCTGGAGTTACGGGGCCGGCTACACCTTC. Residues: CAWSYGAGYTF.

The J gene is TRBJ1-3, the V gene TRBV2; no reliable D call. The germline V gene has CDR1 SNHLY and CDR2 FYNNEI. This CDR3 comprises 13 residues. Deletions cut 4 bases from V and 3 bases from J, with 7 bases between. In DNA, the CDR3 is TGTGCCAGCAGTGTAGGGAATGGAAACACCATATATTTT. This gives the protein CASSVGNGNTIYF.

This clone was seen more than once but under ten times. V and J are TRBV2 and TRBJ2-4; possibly TRBD1 for D (6 bases). V was cut by 9 bases and J by 2 bases, with 17 bases left in between. The germline V gene has CDR1 SNHLY and CDR2 FYNNEI. The CDR3 consists of 15 residues. For the CDR3, the DNA is TGTGCCAGGATTGGACAGCGACTAACCAAAAACATTCAGTACTTC. Protein product: CARIGQRLTKNIQYF.

The chain recombines TRBV6-5 with TRBJ2-2, with D uncertain. This CDR3 has 12 amino acids. The V end was cut by 4 bases, the J end by 3 bases, with 3 bases between. Germline CDR1 is MNHEY and CDR2 is SVGAGI. The CDR3 reads CASSSDTGELFF. In DNA form, the CDR3 reads TGTGCCAGCAGTTCAGACACCGGGGAGCTGTTTTTT.

This clone was seen just once. The CDR3 DNA sequence: TGTGCCAGCAGCCGGTTGGTCGAAGCTTTCTTT. Translated, it gives CASSRLVEAFF. The chain combines TRBV6-1 with TRBJ1-1; D unclear. From germline, CDR1 is MNHNS and CDR2 SASEGT. The CDR3 extends over 11 amino acids. The V end was cut by 6 bases, the J end by 8 bases, with 10 bases between.

V gene TRBV29-1 combines with J gene TRBJ2-7; a possible D gene is TRBD2 (6 bases). Germline V gene data show CDR1 as SQVTM and CDR2 as ANQGSEA. The CDR3 has 12 residues. Deletions cut 4 bases from V and 4 bases from J, with 11 bases between. The CDR3 sequence: CSVGEAQYEQYF. For the CDR3, the DNA is TGCAGCGTTGGGGAGGCCCAGTACGAGCAGTACTTC.

The J gene is TRBJ1-5, the V gene TRBV30; unclear D gene. Germline CDR1 reads GTSNPN; CDR2 reads SVGIG (reference sequence). Deletions cut 0 bases from V and 4 bases from J, with 7 bases between. The CDR3 covers 13 residues. In DNA form, the CDR3 reads TGTGCCTGGAGTGTAGCCGGTAATCAGCCCCAGCATTTT. Protein: CAWSVAGNQPQHF.

V is TRBV19 and J is TRBJ1-5; D is perhaps TRBD1 (6 bases). V lost 4 bases to trimming and J lost 7 bases, with 11 bases between them. Germline V lookup: CDR1 LNHDA, CDR2 SQIVND (reference sequence). The CDR3 is 13 residues long. The CDR3 nucleotides read TGTGCCAGTAGTAACAGGGAGAACCAGCCCCAGCATTTT. Translating gives CASSNRENQPQHF.